This T cell receptor (beta chain) was sequenced for a study of vaccination and CD4 T cells after COVID-19. Sequencing of the DNA from cultured CD4+ T cells was carried out with the Oncomine TCR Beta short-read assay. TCRdb re-called the PCR reads through MiXCR, storing one row per CDR3 protein. The repertoire holds about 13,000 distinct CDR3 sequences, with approximately 60% as singletons. Note on this clonotype: Antigen: not known.

Noted treatment: approximately 9-day PBMC culture with coronavirus spike peptide pools or control peptides (ViraFEST assay). Germline CDR1 MDHEN, CDR2 SYDVKM. Losses at the gene ends were 7 bases for V and 4 bases for J; bases not matched to a gene: 4. The CDR3 loop spans 13 amino acids. The sequence was obtained from a human donor who had recovered from COVID-19. This chain uses TRBV28 with TRBJ2-5; 9 bases line up with TRBD2. Sequenced input: CD4+ T cells from blood, cultured in vitro. The CDR3 coding sequence is TGTGCCAGCACCGGACTAGCGAGAGAGACCCAGTACTTC. It specifies CASTGLARETQYF.